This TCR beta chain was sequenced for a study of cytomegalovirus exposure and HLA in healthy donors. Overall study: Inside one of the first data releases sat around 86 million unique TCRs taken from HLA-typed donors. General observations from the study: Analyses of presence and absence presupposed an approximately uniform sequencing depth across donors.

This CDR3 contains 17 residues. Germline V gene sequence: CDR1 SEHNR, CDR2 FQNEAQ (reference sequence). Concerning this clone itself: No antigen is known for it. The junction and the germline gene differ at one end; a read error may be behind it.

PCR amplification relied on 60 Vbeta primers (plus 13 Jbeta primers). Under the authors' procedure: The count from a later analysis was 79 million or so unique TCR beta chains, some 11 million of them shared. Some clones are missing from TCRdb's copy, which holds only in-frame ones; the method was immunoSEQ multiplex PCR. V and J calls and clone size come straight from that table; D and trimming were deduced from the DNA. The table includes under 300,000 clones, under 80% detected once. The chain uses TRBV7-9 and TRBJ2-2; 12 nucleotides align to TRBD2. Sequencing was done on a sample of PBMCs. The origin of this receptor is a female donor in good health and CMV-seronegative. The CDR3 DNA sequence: TGTTCCAGCAGCGCGGGACTAGCGGGCATCGACACCGGGGAGCTGTTTTTT. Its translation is CSSSAGLAGIDTGELFF.